These 19 T cell receptor beta chains came from one sample sequenced in a study of OX40 agonist ivuxolimab in advanced cancers. The library was obtained by the immunoSEQ multiplex PCR assay. TCRdb re-hosts the immuneACCESS table, in-frame sequences only. Its copies lack some clones; in the studies checked, an unresolved V gene accounts for under half of them, and the cause for the rest is not known. The sample data list over 75,000 clones, and under 95% of these were observed just once. More than 8.5% of the sample is in the top ten clones. Sequenced material: CD4+ or CD8+ T cells sorted from blood, taken in a trial of the OX40 agonist ivuxolimab. These receptors all stem from an adult with an advanced solid tumor such as melanoma, head and neck, liver or kidney cancer.

The V call is TRBV27, the J call TRBJ2-7; a weak D match, TRBD1 (6 bases). Trimming stripped 10 bases from V and 0 bases from J, with 19 bases between. In germline, CDR1 is MNHEY, CDR2 SMNVEV (reference sequence). This CDR3 spans 15 amino acids. In DNA form, the CDR3 reads TGTGCCACTAAGGACCACGGGGACAACTCCTACGAGCAGTACTTC. Translated, it gives CATKDHGDNSYEQYF.

In this sample, this clone turned up a few times. The genes are TRBV6-5 and TRBJ1-2; no reliable D call. The CDR3 sequence is 15 residues long. Trimming pared 0 bases from V and 1 base from J, leaving 9 bases between. Germline V gene data show CDR1 as MNHEY and CDR2 as SVGAGI. CDR3 DNA: TGTGCCAGCAGTTACTCGATTAACGGTAACTATGGCTACACCTTC. Protein product: CASSYSINGNYGYTF.

The genes are TRBV5-8 and TRBJ2-6; D may correspond to TRBD1 or TRBD2 (5 bases each). CDR3 length equals 18 residues. Germline-derived CDR1 and CDR2 are SGHTS and YDEGEE. Between the trimmed V and J ends, which lost 5 bases and 0 bases, there was a span of 18 bases. CDR3 sequence reads: CASRPPGPLISGANVLTF. The CDR3 nucleotides are TGTGCCAGCAGGCCTCCGGGACCGTTGATCTCTGGGGCCAACGTCCTGACTTTC. The whole variable domain, remainder taken from reference TRBV5-8 and TRBJ2-6, is EAGVTQSPTHLIKTRGQQATLRCSPISGHTSVYWYQQALGLGLQFLLWYDEGEERNRGNFPPRFSGRQFPNYSSELNVNALELEDSALYLCASRPPGPLISGANVLTFGAGSRLTVL.

The sample holds one count of this clone. The chain uses TRBV5-4 and TRBJ2-4; the match to TRBD2 covers 10 bases. Germline lookup yields CDR1 SGHNT and CDR2 YYREEE (reference sequence). J lost 8 bases, V lost 0 bases, and 11 bases had no gene match. The CDR3 sequence is 17 residues long. The CDR3 reads CASSLAGSGRAEDIQYF. Written as DNA, the CDR3 is TGTGCCAGCAGCTTGGCCGGGAGCGGGAGGGCCGAGGACATTCAGTACTTC.

This sequence joins TRBV6-5 and TRBJ2-5; 8 bases line up with TRBD2. V was pared by 6 bases and J by 0 bases, with 3 bases of the junction left unmatched. CDR1 is MNHEY and CDR2 is SVGAGI in the germline V gene. This CDR3 spans 14 amino acids. CDR3 bases: TGTGCCAGCAGCCTAGCGGGTAACCAAGAGACCCAGTACTTC. Its translation: CASSLAGNQETQYF.

The chain links TRBV11-3 to TRBJ2-7; D perhaps matches TRBD2 (6 bases). The V gene lost 5 bases and the J gene lost 0 bases, with 11 bases spanning the gap. The CDR3 contains 14 residues. Germline lookup yields CDR1 SGHNT and CDR2 YENEEA. Here the CDR3 reads CASSPRESSYEQYF. The DNA of the CDR3 is TGTGCCAGCAGCCCGCGGGAAAGCTCCTACGAGCAGTACTTC. Together with reference TRBV11-3 and TRBJ2-7, the CDR3 gives the full variable domain: EAGVVQSPRYKIIEKKQPVAFWCNPISGHNTLYWYLQNLGQGPELLIRYENEEAVDDSQLPKDRFSAERLKGVDSTLKIQPAELGDSAVYLCASSPRESSYEQYFGPGTRLTVT.

CDR3 in amino acids: CASSLSPGSNQPQHF. The CDR3 DNA is TGTGCCAGCAGTTTATCCCCCGGAAGCAATCAGCCCCAGCATTTT. V usage is TRBV27 and J usage is TRBJ1-5; D uncertain. CDR3 length equals 15 residues. The germline V gene has CDR1 MNHEY and CDR2 SMNVEV (reference sequence). The V gene lost 0 bases and the J gene lost 1 base, with 7 bases spanning the gap.

This chain connects TRBV11-3 to TRBJ2-7, with D possibly being TRBD1 (5 bases). Germline loops: CDR1 SGHNT, CDR2 YENEEA. CDR3 size: 13 residues. V was trimmed by 0 bases and J by 3 bases, leaving 6 bases between them. The CDR3 spells CASSLEQDYEQYF. Written as DNA, the CDR3 is TGTGCCAGCAGCTTAGAACAGGACTACGAGCAGTACTTC.

CDR3 residues: CASSIGLAGGKETQYF. CDR3 sequence (DNA): TGTGCCAGTAGTATAGGACTAGCGGGAGGTAAAGAGACCCAGTACTTC. The chain joins TRBV19 to TRBJ2-5; 13 bases map to TRBD2. The CDR3 is 16 amino acids. Germline trimming cut 1 base from V and 3 bases from J; bases unmatched to any gene: 2. CDR1 and CDR2 (germline): LNHDA, SQIVND (reference sequence).

The rearrangement links TRBV5-1 to TRBJ2-3, with 12 bases fitting TRBD2. The ends lost 4 bases at V and 0 bases at J; junction bases unmatched: 3. CDR1 SGHRS and CDR2 YFSETQ come from the germline V gene. There are 16 residues in the CDR3. CDR3 coding DNA: TGCGCCAGCAGCGGACTAGCGGGGTCTAGCACAGATACGCAGTATTTT. This translates into CASSGLAGSSTDTQYF.

This clone appeared a single time. The genes are TRBV7-9 and TRBJ2-5; possible D gene TRBD1, 7 bases. Germline-derived CDR1 and CDR2 are SEHNR and FQNEAQ (reference sequence). Deletions cut 6 bases from V and 2 bases from J, with 16 bases between. The CDR3 runs to 15 residues. The CDR3, as DNA: TGTGCCAGCAGACCCCGGGGGACAGCACAAGAGACCCAGTACTTC. This codes for CASRPRGTAQETQYF.

The rearrangement links TRBV7-3 to TRBJ2-2; TRBD2 aligns across 10 bases. Per the germline V gene, CDR1 is SGHTA and CDR2 is FQGTGA. The J segment lost 4 bases and the V segment lost 3 bases, leaving 2 bases of the junction unmatched. This CDR3 contains 15 residues. CDR3 in DNA: TGTGCCAGCAGCTTCGGACTAGCGGCCACCGGGGAGCTGTTTTTT. Translated, it gives CASSFGLAATGELFF.

The J gene is TRBJ1-1, the V gene TRBV15, with 7 bases aligning to TRBD1. V trimming: 3 bases; J trimming: 4 bases; junction bases outside the gene matches: 5. Germline values: CDR1 LNHNV, CDR2 YYDKDF (reference sequence). The CDR3 extends over 14 amino acids. CDR3 DNA sequence: TGTGCCACCAGCAGTGACAGGGTGGGCACTGAAGCTTTCTTT. It yields the protein CATSSDRVGTEAFF.

Here the CDR3 DNA reads TGCGCCAGCAGGGACAGGATTTTATCAGGGGCCAACGTCCTGACTTTC. This translates into CASRDRILSGANVLTF. The genes are TRBV10-1 and TRBJ2-6; TRBD1 aligns across 7 bases. Germline V gene sequence: CDR1 WNHNN, CDR2 SYGVQD (reference sequence). Trimming removed 6 bases from V and 4 bases from J; junction bases left unmatched: 9. The CDR3 is 16 residues long.

The chain couples TRBV2 to TRBJ2-1; 12 nucleotides align to TRBD2. Germline assignment: CDR1 SNHLY and CDR2 FYNNEI. The CDR3 length is 17 residues. Trimming took 0 bases from V and 7 from J; bases not matched to a gene: 7. The chain's CDR3 is CASSEAELAGGENEQFF. Written as DNA, the CDR3 is TGTGCCAGCAGTGAAGCGGAACTAGCGGGAGGAGAAAATGAGCAGTTCTTC.

Note on this clone: One junction end disagrees with the germline gene, perhaps due to a read error. This chain uses TRBV5-1 with TRBJ1-1; 7 positions agree with TRBD1. Germline values: CDR1 SGHRS, CDR2 YFSETQ. This CDR3 comprises 14 residues. The CDR3 sequence: CASSPWADRPTVYF. CDR3 DNA sequence: TGCGCCAGCAGCCCCTGGGCGGACAGGCCAACCGTATACTTT.

This sequence joins TRBV5-1 and TRBJ1-3; 10 bases are a match to TRBD1. The junction had 14 bases not matched to a gene; V was cut back by 0 bases and J by 2 bases. The CDR3 has 20 residues. In germline, CDR1 is SGHRS, CDR2 YFSETQ. This CDR3 is CASSLAPGQGLSVAGNTIYF. The CDR3, as DNA: TGCGCCAGCAGCTTGGCTCCGGGACAGGGGTTAAGTGTAGCTGGAAACACCATATATTTT.

This chain uses TRBV6-5 with TRBJ2-7, with a possible D match to TRBD1 (5 bases). Looked up from germline, CDR1 is MNHEY and CDR2 is SVGAGI. The CDR3 length is 11 residues. V was trimmed by 5 bases and J by 3 bases, leaving 5 bases between them. CDR3 sequence reads: CASSTGYEQYF. The CDR3 DNA follows: TGTGCCAGCAGTACAGGCTACGAGCAGTACTTC.

This clone was detected once. The V and J genes are TRBV5-4 and TRBJ2-2; D not certain. From germline, CDR1 is SGHNT and CDR2 YYREEE (reference sequence). Trimming stripped 2 bases from V and 5 bases from J, with 4 bases between. This CDR3 is built from 12 residues. The chain's CDR3 is CASSFGTGELFF. As DNA, the CDR3 is TGTGCCAGCAGCTTCGGAACCGGGGAGCTGTTTTTT.